These T cell receptor beta chains were read from a single sample in a study of control samples from healthy donors and cancer patients. Libraries were prepared by immunoSEQ multiplex PCR; TCRdb keeps only in-frame clonotypes and omits some of them. In the table there are 95,000 to 150,000 clones, 80% to 90% of which are singletons. The sequenced sample consisted of blood. The source of these receptors is a man aged 35 to 55 in good health. Each CDR3 is given with its conserved first and last residue. D genes are given only for firm matches. Only part of the rows carry a size: once, few, many, or a class if the clone is expanded.

j_gene: TRBJ1-3; d_gene: -; abundance: -; v_gene: TRBV7-9; CDR3nt: TGTGCCAGCAGCTTAAACGGCTTAAACACCATATATTTT; CDR3aa: CASSLNGLNTIYF
j_gene: TRBJ1-6; d_gene: TRBD1; abundance: -; v_gene: TRBV2; CDR3nt: TGTGCCAGCAGCTACAGGGGCACCTATAATTCACCCCTCCACTTT; CDR3aa: CASSYRGTYNSPLHF
j_gene: TRBJ2-7; d_gene: -; abundance: few; v_gene: TRBV6-5; CDR3nt: TGTGCCAGCAGTTACAGGAACTCCTACGAGCAGTACTTC; CDR3aa: CASSYRNSYEQYF
j_gene: TRBJ2-5; d_gene: TRBD2; abundance: -; v_gene: TRBV7-6; CDR3nt: TGTGCCAGCAGGCCGACTAGCGGGGGGAAAGAGACCCAGTACTTC; CDR3aa: CASRPTSGGKETQYF
j_gene: TRBJ1-1; d_gene: -; abundance: few; v_gene: TRBV6-5; CDR3nt: TGTGCCAGCAGTAAGTGGGAGATGAACACTGAAGCTTTCTTT; CDR3aa: CASSKWEMNTEAFF
j_gene: TRBJ1-5; d_gene: -; abundance: -; v_gene: TRBV15; CDR3nt: TGTGCCACCAGCACAGGTGGGGGCAATCAGCCCCAGCATTTT; CDR3aa: CATSTGGGNQPQHF
j_gene: TRBJ2-4; d_gene: -; abundance: -; v_gene: TRBV6-5; CDR3nt: TGTGCCAGCAGTTACTCGCCCTTTCCCCCACAAGCTCAGTACTTC; CDR3aa: CASSYSPFPPQAQYF
j_gene: TRBJ1-1; d_gene: -; abundance: -; v_gene: TRBV5-5; CDR3nt: TGTGCCAGCAGCTTGTCCCCTCGTGAGGGCTTAACTGAAGCTTTCTTT; CDR3aa: CASSLSPREGLTEAFF
j_gene: TRBJ1-2; d_gene: -; abundance: -; v_gene: TRBV7-9; CDR3nt: TGTGCCAGCAGCTTCGGATCGGGCTACACCTTC; CDR3aa: CASSFGSGYTF
j_gene: TRBJ2-3; d_gene: TRBD1; abundance: once; v_gene: TRBV7-8; CDR3nt: TGTGCCAGCAGCCCCTGGGACAGGGGAAGCACAGATACGCAGTATTTT; CDR3aa: CASSPWDRGSTDTQYF
j_gene: TRBJ2-7; d_gene: -; abundance: -; v_gene: TRBV6-1; CDR3nt: TGTGCCAGCAGTCCAACAATTCGGGGGAACTACGAGCAGTACTTC; CDR3aa: CASSPTIRGNYEQYF
j_gene: TRBJ2-5; d_gene: TRBD1; abundance: -; v_gene: TRBV11-2; CDR3nt: TGTGCCAGCAGTTACCGGGACAGGGGGCGAGAGACCCAGTACTTC; CDR3aa: CASSYRDRGRETQYF
j_gene: TRBJ1-1; d_gene: TRBD1; abundance: -; v_gene: TRBV5-1; CDR3nt: TGCGCCAGCAGCTTGGCTACAGGGACAGCGAACACTGAAGCTTTCTTT; CDR3aa: CASSLATGTANTEAFF
j_gene: TRBJ2-1; d_gene: TRBD2; abundance: -; v_gene: TRBV10-1; CDR3nt: TGCGCCAGCAGTGAGTCGAGCGGGGGGGGCATTGAGCAGTTCTTC; CDR3aa: CASSESSGGGIEQFF
j_gene: TRBJ2-1; d_gene: -; abundance: -; v_gene: TRBV10-3; CDR3nt: TGTGCCATCAGTGAAAGCTCGAGCTCCTACAATGAGCAGTTCTTC; CDR3aa: CAISESSSSYNEQFF
j_gene: TRBJ2-7; d_gene: -; abundance: -; v_gene: TRBV7-2; CDR3nt: TGTGCCAGCAACTGGGAGGCAGCGGGTGGATCTACGAGTCAGTACTTC; CDR3aa: CASNWEAAGGSTSQYF
j_gene: TRBJ1-5; d_gene: -; abundance: -; v_gene: TRBV7-2; CDR3nt: TGTGCCAGCAGCCCGAATAGCAATCAGCCCCAGCATTTT; CDR3aa: CASSPNSNQPQHF
j_gene: TRBJ1-1; d_gene: TRBD1; abundance: -; v_gene: TRBV12-5; CDR3nt: TGTGCTAGTGACGGGACAGGGGTTGTGGGAGTCACTGAAGCTTTCTTT; CDR3aa: CASDGTGVVGVTEAFF
j_gene: TRBJ2-7; d_gene: TRBD1; abundance: -; v_gene: TRBV10-1; CDR3nt: TGCGCCAGCAGTGAGTCGGGGACAGGGCATTACAACGAGCAGTACTTC; CDR3aa: CASSESGTGHYNEQYF
j_gene: TRBJ1-1; d_gene: -; abundance: -; v_gene: TRBV7-2; CDR3nt: TGTGCCAGCAGGGGTACGACAGCTAACACTGAAGCTTTCTTT; CDR3aa: CASRGTTANTEAFF
j_gene: TRBJ1-4; d_gene: TRBD1; abundance: -; v_gene: TRBV7-8; CDR3nt: TGTGCCAGCAGCTCCCCCACCGGGACAGGGAGTGAAAAACTGTTTTTT; CDR3aa: CASSSPTGTGSEKLFF
j_gene: TRBJ1-1; d_gene: -; abundance: -; v_gene: TRBV23-1; CDR3nt: TGCGCCAGCAGTCCATTCCCGACAGCCGGGGGCATAGTGTTCACTGAAGCTTTCTTT; CDR3aa: CASSPFPTAGGIVFTEAFF
j_gene: TRBJ2-1; d_gene: -; abundance: once; v_gene: TRBV19; CDR3nt: TGTGCCAGTAGTATAGGGACGGGTGAGCAGTTCTTC; CDR3aa: CASSIGTGEQFF
j_gene: TRBJ2-3; d_gene: -; abundance: -; v_gene: TRBV18; CDR3nt: TGTGCCAGCTCATCCTCAACCACAGATACGCAGTATTTT; CDR3aa: CASSSSTTDTQYF
j_gene: TRBJ1-6; d_gene: -; abundance: -; v_gene: TRBV12-3/TRBV12-4; CDR3nt: TGTGCCAGCAGTATCTCAGGTTCACCCCTCCACTTT; CDR3aa: CASSISGSPLHF
j_gene: TRBJ2-5; d_gene: -; abundance: -; v_gene: TRBV24-1; CDR3nt: TGTGCCACCAGTGATTTCGGCAGGGGTAGCGAGACCCAGTACTTC; CDR3aa: CATSDFGRGSETQYF
j_gene: TRBJ2-7; d_gene: -; abundance: -; v_gene: TRBV19; CDR3nt: TGTGCCAGTAGTATATTGGACAAGACCTACGAGCAGTACTTC; CDR3aa: CASSILDKTYEQYF
j_gene: TRBJ1-2; d_gene: TRBD1; abundance: -; v_gene: TRBV6-5; CDR3nt: TGTGCCAGCAGTTACGGACAGGGCGGCTACACCTTC; CDR3aa: CASSYGQGGYTF
j_gene: TRBJ2-7; d_gene: -; abundance: -; v_gene: TRBV24-1; CDR3nt: TGTGCCACCAGGAATGGGGACGCCTACGAGCAGTACTTC; CDR3aa: CATRNGDAYEQYF
j_gene: TRBJ2-1; d_gene: -; abundance: -; v_gene: TRBV7-3; CDR3nt: TGTGCCAGCAGCACTGACAGCTACAATGAGCAGTTCTTC; CDR3aa: CASSTDSYNEQFF
j_gene: TRBJ1-5; d_gene: -; abundance: once; v_gene: TRBV5-8; CDR3nt: TGTGCCAGCAGCTTGGCCCCGTTGCAGCCCCAGCATTTT; CDR3aa: CASSLAPLQPQHF
j_gene: TRBJ2-7; d_gene: TRBD2; abundance: -; v_gene: TRBV18; CDR3nt: TGTGCCAGCTCACCGGGACTAAAGAGCTCCTACGAGCAGTACTTC; CDR3aa: CASSPGLKSSYEQYF
j_gene: TRBJ1-4; d_gene: -; abundance: -; v_gene: TRBV4-1; CDR3nt: TGCGCCAGCAGCAGCCTTCGAGTGGCTAATGAAAAACTGTTTTTT; CDR3aa: CASSSLRVANEKLFF
j_gene: TRBJ2-1; d_gene: -; abundance: -; v_gene: TRBV7-2; CDR3nt: TGTGCCAGCAGCTTCACGAGGAATGAGCAGTTCTTC; CDR3aa: CASSFTRNEQFF
j_gene: TRBJ1-6; d_gene: -; abundance: -; v_gene: TRBV6-6; CDR3nt: TGTGCCAGCATTACAGGCTCCAATTCACCCCTCCACTTT; CDR3aa: CASITGSNSPLHF
j_gene: TRBJ2-3; d_gene: -; abundance: -; v_gene: TRBV7-3; CDR3nt: TGTGCCAGCAGCCGACGGGGTGTCGGAGATACGCAGTATTTT; CDR3aa: CASSRRGVGDTQYF
j_gene: TRBJ1-4; d_gene: TRBD1; abundance: -; v_gene: TRBV4-1; CDR3nt: TGCGCCAGCAGCCCGGACAGGGGAAATGAAAAACTGTTTTTT; CDR3aa: CASSPDRGNEKLFF
j_gene: TRBJ2-1; d_gene: TRBD2; abundance: -; v_gene: TRBV5-1; CDR3nt: TGCGCCAGCAGCTTGGCTACTAGCGGGGGGTACAATGAGCAGTTCTTC; CDR3aa: CASSLATSGGYNEQFF
j_gene: TRBJ2-2; d_gene: -; abundance: -; v_gene: TRBV18; CDR3nt: TGTGCCAGCTCAAGTTCTAACACCGGGGAGCTGTTTTTT; CDR3aa: CASSSSNTGELFF
j_gene: TRBJ2-1; d_gene: TRBD2; abundance: -; v_gene: TRBV9; CDR3nt: TGTGCCAGCAGCGTAGATAGCGGGGGGGCCGATGAGCAGTTCTTC; CDR3aa: CASSVDSGGADEQFF
j_gene: TRBJ1-5; d_gene: -; abundance: -; v_gene: TRBV10-2; CDR3nt: TGCGCCAGCAGTACAGGGAACACTCAGCCCCAGCATTTT; CDR3aa: CASSTGNTQPQHF
j_gene: TRBJ1-2; d_gene: TRBD1; abundance: -; v_gene: TRBV9; CDR3nt: TGTGCCAGCAGCCGGAATAACAGGGGGCTGGAGGGCTACACCTTC; CDR3aa: CASSRNNRGLEGYTF
j_gene: TRBJ2-7; d_gene: TRBD1; abundance: -; v_gene: TRBV4-1; CDR3nt: TGCGCCAGCAGCCAAGGGACAGGGGGAAGGTACGAGCAGTACTTC; CDR3aa: CASSQGTGGRYEQYF
j_gene: TRBJ1-2; d_gene: TRBD1; abundance: -; v_gene: TRBV5-1; CDR3nt: TGCGCCAGCAGCTTGGGGGCAGGGGGCGATGGCTACACCTTC; CDR3aa: CASSLGAGGDGYTF
j_gene: TRBJ1-1; d_gene: TRBD1; abundance: -; v_gene: TRBV6-5; CDR3nt: TGTGCCAGCAGGGAGGACAGGGGCCGGAGGACTGAAGCTTTCTTT; CDR3aa: CASREDRGRRTEAFF
j_gene: TRBJ1-6; d_gene: TRBD1; abundance: -; v_gene: TRBV25-1; CDR3nt: TGTGCCAGCAGAGGACACAGGGGCGATAATTCACCCCTCCACTTT; CDR3aa: CASRGHRGDNSPLHF
j_gene: TRBJ2-7; d_gene: TRBD1; abundance: once; v_gene: TRBV7-9; CDR3nt: TGTGCCAGCAGCTTGGGACAGGGGCTGGACCGGCAGTACTTC; CDR3aa: CASSLGQGLDRQYF
j_gene: TRBJ1-2; d_gene: TRBD1; abundance: once; v_gene: TRBV4-1; CDR3nt: TGCGCCAGCAGCCCCGGACAGGGAATCGCCTATGGCTACACCTTC; CDR3aa: CASSPGQGIAYGYTF
j_gene: TRBJ2-3; d_gene: -; abundance: -; v_gene: TRBV29-1; CDR3nt: TGCAGCGTCCGATTTAGCGGTAGCACAGATACGCAGTATTTT; CDR3aa: CSVRFSGSTDTQYF
j_gene: TRBJ1-1; d_gene: -; abundance: -; v_gene: TRBV5-1; CDR3nt: TGCGCCAGCAGTGGGATCGGCATGAACACTGAAGCTTTCTTT; CDR3aa: CASSGIGMNTEAFF
j_gene: TRBJ2-3; d_gene: TRBD1; abundance: -; v_gene: TRBV11-3; CDR3nt: TGTGCCAGCAGCTTGACCCAGACAGGGACAGATACGCAGTATTTT; CDR3aa: CASSLTQTGTDTQYF
j_gene: TRBJ1-2; d_gene: TRBD1; abundance: -; v_gene: TRBV27; CDR3nt: TGTGCCAGCAGTCCCGGGACAGGGACCTCTAGCTATGGCTACACCTTC; CDR3aa: CASSPGTGTSSYGYTF
j_gene: TRBJ2-1; d_gene: -; abundance: -; v_gene: TRBV5-4; CDR3nt: TGTGCCAGCAGCCCACTTCTAAGCTCCTACAATGAGCAGTTCTTC; CDR3aa: CASSPLLSSYNEQFF
j_gene: TRBJ2-2; d_gene: -; abundance: -; v_gene: TRBV14; CDR3nt: TGTGCCAGCAGCCCGCAGGGGAACACCGGGGAGCTGTTTTTT; CDR3aa: CASSPQGNTGELFF
j_gene: TRBJ1-1; d_gene: -; abundance: -; v_gene: TRBV7-9; CDR3nt: TGTGCCAGCAGCTTAGAAAGGGGAGCTGAAGCTTTCTTT; CDR3aa: CASSLERGAEAFF
j_gene: TRBJ1-5; d_gene: TRBD1; abundance: -; v_gene: TRBV19; CDR3nt: TGTGCCAGTACACCGGGACAGGGATTTTGGAGCAATCAGCCCCAGCATTTT; CDR3aa: CASTPGQGFWSNQPQHF
j_gene: TRBJ2-7; d_gene: TRBD2; abundance: once; v_gene: TRBV9; CDR3nt: TGTGCCAGCAGCGTAGTGGGGGGGAGCTACGAGCAGTACTTC; CDR3aa: CASSVVGGSYEQYF